This T cell receptor (beta chain) was identified during a study of breast tumors, draining lymph nodes, adjacent tissues. Axillary draining lymph nodes of breast cancer patients supplied the node samples. To note about this clonotype: This could be a read error, since a much larger clone is one nucleotide away.

V was pared by 5 bases and J by 13 bases, with 27 bases between. Germline CDR1 is SGDLS and CDR2 is YYNGEE. The CDR3 totals 16 residues. TCRdb re-derived calls from the multiplex PCR reads in MiXCR, one entry per CDR3 protein. Here the sample spans about 110,000 distinct CDR3 sequences, more than 25% being singletons. The chain uses TRBV9 and TRBJ1-4; perhaps TRBD1 as D (6 bases). Specimen: axillary lymph node tissue. The sequence came from a female donor with breast cancer. Some clones in this sample may be carry-over from other donors' samples. The CDR3 DNA sequence: TGTGCCAGCAGTGGCCGCGGGGGGCCTTTGGGAGAGACACTGTTTTTT. Its translation: CASSGRGGPLGETLFF.